This T cell receptor beta chain was identified during a study of cytomegalovirus exposure and HLA in healthy donors. Overall study findings and caveats: Several of the most significant clusters appeared linked to common viral pathogens, based on a later analysis. In a later analysis, at a false discovery rate of 0.05, 16,951 TCR beta sequences matched HLA alleles.

Use of 60 Vbeta and 13 Jbeta primers characterized the PCR. TCRdb keeps only in-frame clones here, not all; method: immunoSEQ multiplex PCR. The table has roughly 170,000 clones, approximately 77% seen once. V lost 5 bases and J 2 bases, leaving 13 bases between the germline ends. Germline V gene data show CDR1 as SEHNR and CDR2 as FQNEAQ (reference sequence). This CDR3 has 15 residues. To note about this clone: Its antigen is undetermined.

The receptor was derived from a male donor in good health and CMV-seronegative. The V and J genes are TRBV7-9 and TRBJ1-3; tentatively, D is TRBD1 (5 bases). Sequenced material: PBMCs. The CDR3 DNA sequence: TGTGCCAGCAGCCAAGGGACTAAACCTGGAAACACCATATATTTT. Residues: CASSQGTKPGNTIYF. Variable domain in full (rest from reference TRBV7-9 and TRBJ1-3): DTGVSQNPRHKITKRGQNVTFRCDPISEHNRLYWYRQTLGQGPEFLTYFQNEAQLEKSRLLSDRFSAERPKGSFSTLEIQRTEQGDSAMYLCASSQGTKPGNTIYFGEGSWLTVV.